Only a few counts were recorded for the clone carrying this TCR beta chain. Antigen specificity is unknown. Germline assignment: CDR1 ENHRY and CDR2 SYGVKD. V lost 2 bases, J lost 7 bases, and 14 bases lay in between. The CDR3 runs 14 residues. This sample was included in a study of blood T cells in healthy people across ages. Study-wide results and caveats: PBMCs went unsorted, and a conclusive naive versus antigen-experienced comparison was therefore prevented. Among T cells, TCR beta diversity per million cells dropped roughly linearly as age rose.

A second PCR, run for roughly 7 to 11 cycles, used a sample-barcoded 5' primer plus a J-beta primer mix. TCRdb called the 5' RACE reads again in MiXCR, with one record for every CDR3 protein. The data show about 1,500,000 distinct CDR3 sequences, under 30% seen once. Approximately 10 milliliters was the volume of peripheral blood drawn from each donor. The authors isolated at least 6 million PBMCs per sample. The chain is built from TRBV10-3 and TRBJ1-1; D gene ambiguous. This TCR derives from a woman under 40 in good health. The sequenced material came from blood. DNA for the CDR3: TGTGCCATCAGTGAGGACCGAATGATCGGTGAAGCTTTCTTT. It is translated as CAISEDRMIGEAFF.